These 30 T cell receptor beta chains were sequenced from one sample in a study of blood T cell repertoires in COVID-19. TCRdb's copy holds only in-frame clones and misses some; the assay was immunoSEQ multiplex PCR. The sample has more than 200,000 clones; 80% to 90% are singletons. The specimen was peripheral blood. Receptors were obtained from a man older than 75 with acute or convalescent COVID-19.

This chain uses TRBV3-1 (or the pseudogene TRBV3-2) with TRBJ2-1; 15 bases match TRBD2. The trim removed 5 bases at V and 8 bases at J, leaving 7 bases unmatched. The CDR3 has 16 amino acids. Looked up from germline, CDR1 is LGHDT and CDR2 is YNNKEL (reference sequence). The CDR3: CASSAPGTSGRYEQFF. In DNA, the CDR3 is TGTGCCAGCAGCGCCCCCGGGACTAGCGGGAGGTATGAGCAGTTCTTC.

This clone was detected only a few times. CDR3 DNA: TGTGCCAGCAGCAAAGCATCCGGGCAGGGGGATAGGTGTGGCAATCAGCCCCAGCATTTT. Its translation is CASSKASGQGDRCGNQPQHF. This rearrangement joins TRBV21-1 to TRBJ1-5; the table's D gene call, TRBD1, was not cross checked with the DNA. TRBV21-1 is a documented pseudogene. The CDR3 runs 20 residues.

CDR3 protein: CASGTGGAETQYF. DNA for the CDR3: TGTGCCAGCGGTACAGGGGGCGCGGAGACCCAGTACTTC. V gene TRBV11-3 combines with J gene TRBJ2-5, with TRBD1 matching over 9 bases. CDR1 and CDR2 from the germline V gene are SGHNT and YENEEA. With 8 bases clipped from V and 5 bases from J, the junction kept 6 bases outside the gene matches. This CDR3 is 13 amino acids long.

V is TRBV3-1 (or the pseudogene TRBV3-2) and J is TRBJ2-1, with D maybe TRBD1 (6 bases). Germline V gene sequence: CDR1 LGHDT, CDR2 YNNKEL (reference sequence). The CDR3 has 11 amino acids. Trimming cost V 3 bases and J 15 bases, with 12 bases left between them. The CDR3 is CASSHAGAGFF. The CDR3 bases are TGTGCCAGCAGCCACGCAGGGGCCGGGTTCTTC.

This clone was detected a few times. This chain links TRBV6-6 with TRBJ2-5; D possibly corresponds to TRBD1 (6 bases). CDR3 length equals 14 residues. The germline V and J ends were trimmed by 2 bases and 5 bases, with 12 bases remaining between them. Germline V gene sequence: CDR1 MNHNY, CDR2 SVGAGI (reference sequence). The CDR3 here is CASSYTQGIETQYF. The DNA of the CDR3 is TGTGCCAGCAGTTACACCCAGGGGATCGAGACCCAGTACTTC.

In its sample, this clone was seen a few times. CDR3 sequence: CASKGQGLQPQHF. The DNA for the CDR3 is TGTGCCAGCAAGGGGCAGGGTCTTCAGCCCCAGCATTTT. The rearrangement uses TRBV28 and TRBJ1-5; TRBD1 might be the D (5 bases). Trimming stripped 7 bases from V and 6 bases from J, with 13 bases between. The CDR3 consists of 13 residues. Germline V gives CDR1 MDHEN, CDR2 SYDVKM.

The V gene is TRBV7-8, the J gene TRBJ2-1, with no clear D. CDR3 length equals 14 residues. V lost 8 bases to trimming and J lost 1 base, with 12 bases between them. The germline V gene has CDR1 SGHVS and CDR2 FQNEAQ. The CDR3 region is CASLGGLSYNEQFF. The CDR3 region has the DNA TGTGCCAGCCTTGGCGGATTATCCTACAATGAGCAGTTCTTC.

CDR3 bases: TGTGCCACCAGTGGACCAGGTCTGGTGGATACGCAGTATTTT. This sequence encodes CATSGPGLVDTQYF. The V and J genes are TRBV24-1 and TRBJ2-3, with D unresolved. Looked up from germline, CDR1 is KGHDR and CDR2 is SFDVKD. V gave up 5 bases and J gave up 6 bases, with 14 bases separating them. The CDR3 has 14 amino acids.

The chain combines TRBV6-6 with TRBJ2-5; 9 bases line up with TRBD1. This CDR3 is built from 13 residues. The V gene end was trimmed by 8 bases and the J gene end by 5 bases; junction bases not matched to a gene: 6. Germline V CDR1 and CDR2: MNHNY, SVGAGI (reference sequence). CDR3 region: CASRDRGWETQYF. For the CDR3, the DNA is TGTGCCAGCCGCGACAGGGGGTGGGAGACCCAGTACTTC.

The chain combines TRBV5-1 with TRBJ1-1; D is uncertain. Germline loops: CDR1 SGHRS, CDR2 YFSETQ. This CDR3 is built from 13 residues. The germline V and J ends were trimmed by 4 bases and 3 bases, with 10 bases remaining between them. The CDR3 loop reads CASSLDAYTEAFF. CDR3 in DNA: TGCGCCAGCAGCCTAGACGCCTACACTGAAGCTTTCTTT.

The chain employs TRBV24-1 and TRBJ2-6; 8 bases are a match to TRBD1. Germline values: CDR1 KGHDR, CDR2 SFDVKD. The ends lost 7 bases at V and 13 bases at J; junction bases unmatched: 5. There are 12 residues in the CDR3. The CDR3 sequence is CATRDRDSVLTF. The CDR3 bases are TGTGCCACCAGGGACAGGGACTCGGTCCTGACTTTC.

The genes are TRBV11-3 and TRBJ2-1, with 11 bases aligning to TRBD2. Per the germline V gene, CDR1 is SGHNT and CDR2 is YENEEA. The V segment lost 4 bases and the J segment 9 bases; nucleotides outside the gene matches: 11. This CDR3 is 16 amino acids long. CDR3 sequence (DNA): TGTGCCAGCAGCTCAGCGGGTAGCGGGAGGGCCGTTGAGCAGTTCTTC. Translating gives CASSSAGSGRAVEQFF.

This clone was counted a single time. The gene calls are TRBV7-9 and TRBJ1-6; 9 bases fit TRBD1. This CDR3 comprises 22 residues. The V gene's germline CDR1 is SEHNR and CDR2 FQNEAQ (reference sequence). V lost 7 bases to trimming and J lost 0 bases; unmatched junction nucleotides: 22. Here the CDR3 reads CASTPNGQGPFLYSSYNSPLHF. In DNA, the CDR3 is TGTGCCAGCACCCCCAATGGACAGGGGCCCTTCCTATATAGCTCCTATAATTCACCCCTCCACTTT.

This clone is a singleton in its sample. The chain couples TRBV7-9 to TRBJ2-3, with 8 bases identical to TRBD2. Germline CDR1 and CDR2: SEHNR and FQNEAQ (reference sequence). The V gene end was trimmed by 1 base and the J gene end by 2 bases; junction bases not matched to a gene: 8. The length of the CDR3 is 17 residues. CDR3 in amino acids: CASSLVGFSGTTDTQYF. The CDR3 DNA follows: TGTGCCAGCAGCTTAGTGGGGTTTAGCGGGACCACAGATACGCAGTATTTT.

This clone was seen only once. V gene TRBV19 combines with J gene TRBJ1-4, with TRBD1 matching 11 bases. After removal of 6 bases from V and 8 bases from J, the junction contained 14 bases not matched to a gene. Germline CDR1 reads LNHDA; CDR2 reads SQIVND (reference sequence). The CDR3 consists of 17 residues. CDR3 loop: CASSDGQGAWLREKLFF. The CDR3, as DNA: TGTGCCAGTAGCGACGGACAGGGGGCGTGGCTGAGGGAAAAACTGTTTTTT.

V gene TRBV12-5 combines with J gene TRBJ1-1, with D possibly TRBD1 on 5 matching bases. Germline loops: CDR1 LGHNT, CDR2 FRNRAP. This CDR3 spans 12 amino acids. Trimming removed 7 bases at V and 6 bases at J, with 12 bases between. The CDR3 is CASALIGAEAFF. As DNA, the CDR3 is TGTGCTAGTGCCCTAATAGGGGCTGAAGCTTTCTTT.

This clone was observed a handful of times. Written as DNA, the CDR3 is TGTGCCAGCAGCCCAAGCCTCCAGGGGTTTGGGGACAATGAGCAGTTCTTC. This sequence encodes CASSPSLQGFGDNEQFF. The chain links TRBV9 to TRBJ2-1, with D perhaps TRBD1 (6 bases). Per germline, CDR1 SGDLS and CDR2 YYNGEE. This CDR3 is 17 amino acids long. V gave up 4 bases and J gave up 5 bases, with 22 bases separating them.

The chain has TRBV7-3 and TRBJ2-5; D might be TRBD2 (5 bases). Between the trimmed V and J ends, which lost 1 base and 7 bases, there was a span of 13 bases. The CDR3 contains 14 residues. Germline V gene sequence: CDR1 SGHTA, CDR2 FQGTGA. This CDR3 is CASSLSPGVGTQYF. CDR3 bases: TGTGCCAGCAGCTTAAGCCCCGGGGTGGGGACCCAGTACTTC.

The chain employs TRBV6-2 or TRBV6-3 and TRBJ2-1; D may be TRBD2 (5 bases). The V and J ends lost 6 bases and 6 bases respectively, with 21 bases between them. Per germline, CDR1 MNHEY and CDR2 SVGEGT. The CDR3 has 16 amino acids. Here the CDR3 reads CASSLLEVTIGNEQFF. The CDR3 DNA follows: TGTGCCAGCAGCCTTCTGGAGGTCACGATAGGCAATGAGCAGTTCTTC.

The V gene is TRBV2, the J gene TRBJ2-7, with 7 positions matching TRBD2. The V gene's germline CDR1 is SNHLY and CDR2 FYNNEI. The CDR3 covers 12 residues. V shed 3 bases, J shed 6 bases, and the junction held 2 bases outside the gene matches. CDR3 nucleotide sequence: TGTGCCAGCAGTGACCCGGGGGGCGAGCAGTACTTC. The encoded protein is CASSDPGGEQYF.

This clone has only one observation. The J gene is TRBJ2-1, the V gene TRBV7-3; 9 nucleotides match TRBD1. CDR1 SGHTA and CDR2 FQGTGA come from the germline V gene. This CDR3 comprises 14 residues. Unmatched junction bases numbered 7, after V lost 5 bases and J lost 8 bases. In DNA form, the CDR3 reads TGTGCCAGCAGCGCCGGGACAGGGAATTATGAGCAGTTCTTC. Translation: CASSAGTGNYEQFF.

The rearrangement uses TRBV5-1 and TRBJ1-3, with D unclear. The V end was cut by 0 bases, the J end by 0 bases, with 4 bases between. Germline-derived CDR1 and CDR2 are SGHRS and YFSETQ. The CDR3 sequence is 14 residues long. CDR3 region: CASSLGSSGNTIYF. The CDR3 DNA sequence: TGCGCCAGCAGCTTGGGGAGCTCTGGAAACACCATATATTTT.

This chain connects TRBV5-1 to TRBJ2-6; 8 bases align to TRBD1. Per germline, CDR1 SGHRS and CDR2 YFSETQ. The junction had 9 bases not matched to a gene; V was cut back by 4 bases and J by 0 bases. The CDR3 consists of 18 residues. As DNA, the CDR3 is TGCGCCAGCAGCGTGACAGGGGTTTGGGGCTCTGGGGCCAACGTCCTGACTTTC. Translated: CASSVTGVWGSGANVLTF. The full variable domain, in which reference TRBV5-1 and TRBJ2-6 provide the parts outside the CDR3, is KAGVTQTPRYLIKTRGQQVTLSCSPISGHRSVSWYQQTPGQGLQFLFEYFSETQRNKGNFPGRFSGRQFSNSRSEMNVSTLELGDSALYLCASSVTGVWGSGANVLTFGAGSRLTVL.

This chain joins TRBV6-6 and TRBJ2-5, with TRBD1 identical over 9 bases. Trimming removed 4 bases from V and 5 bases from J; junction bases left unmatched: 8. Germline loops: CDR1 MNHNY, CDR2 SVGAGI (reference sequence). The CDR3 has 15 residues. The DNA for the CDR3 is TGTGCCAGCAGTTTACAGGGGGCGCCGATCGAGACCCAGTACTTC. Translation gives CASSLQGAPIETQYF.

This clone was seen just once. The genes are TRBV19 and TRBJ1-2; D is ambiguous. The V gene lost 3 bases and the J gene lost 4 bases, with 9 bases spanning the gap. The CDR3 contains 13 residues. The germline gives CDR1 LNHDA, CDR2 SQIVND (reference sequence). For the CDR3, the DNA is TGTGCCAGTAGTATCGCGTCGGTCTATGGCTACACCTTC. This encodes CASSIASVYGYTF.

This chain joins TRBV21-1 and TRBJ1-5; the D segment call TRBD1 is taken from the table without a DNA check. TRBV21-1 is designated a pseudogene. The CDR3 has 18 amino acids. This chain's CDR3 is CASSSQRGTGGANQPQHF. The CDR3 DNA reads TGTGCCAGCAGCTCACAAAGAGGGACAGGTGGGGCTAATCAGCCCCAGCATTTT.

The chain employs TRBV7-2 and TRBJ2-5; 9 bases are a match to TRBD2. The CDR3 runs 17 residues. V lost 5 bases to trimming and J lost 2 bases; unmatched junction nucleotides: 12. Germline lookup yields CDR1 SGHTA and CDR2 FQGNSA. The CDR3: CASSPGGRSGRQETQYF. The CDR3 DNA reads as TGTGCCAGCAGCCCCGGGGGTCGTAGCGGGAGACAAGAGACCCAGTACTTC.

The chain links TRBV15 to TRBJ1-5, with 8 positions matching TRBD1. The trim removed 1 base at V and 7 bases at J, leaving 6 bases unmatched. The CDR3 extends over 15 amino acids. Germline CDR1 LNHNV, CDR2 YYDKDF (reference sequence). The CDR3 nucleotides are TGTGCCACCAGCAGAGCCGGGACAGGAGACCAGCCCCAGCATTTT. Its protein is CATSRAGTGDQPQHF.

This CDR3 is CATSDRQGANTGELFF. The CDR3 DNA reads as TGTGCCACCAGTGACCGACAGGGGGCGAACACCGGGGAGCTGTTTTTT. The chain couples TRBV24-1 to TRBJ2-2, with TRBD1 matching 9 bases. CDR1 and CDR2 from the germline V gene are KGHDR and SFDVKD. This CDR3 is built from 16 residues. V was pared by 4 bases and J by 0 bases, with 2 bases of the junction left unmatched.

The chain combines TRBV19 with TRBJ2-2; weak D call: TRBD2 (6 bases). This CDR3 is built from 18 residues. The germline V and J ends were trimmed by 1 base and 3 bases, with 18 bases remaining between them. The germline gives CDR1 LNHDA, CDR2 SQIVND (reference sequence). The CDR3 nucleotides are TGTGCCAGTAGTATAGGCGTTCGGCTAGCGTCCTACACCGGGGAGCTGTTTTTT. This sequence encodes CASSIGVRLASYTGELFF.